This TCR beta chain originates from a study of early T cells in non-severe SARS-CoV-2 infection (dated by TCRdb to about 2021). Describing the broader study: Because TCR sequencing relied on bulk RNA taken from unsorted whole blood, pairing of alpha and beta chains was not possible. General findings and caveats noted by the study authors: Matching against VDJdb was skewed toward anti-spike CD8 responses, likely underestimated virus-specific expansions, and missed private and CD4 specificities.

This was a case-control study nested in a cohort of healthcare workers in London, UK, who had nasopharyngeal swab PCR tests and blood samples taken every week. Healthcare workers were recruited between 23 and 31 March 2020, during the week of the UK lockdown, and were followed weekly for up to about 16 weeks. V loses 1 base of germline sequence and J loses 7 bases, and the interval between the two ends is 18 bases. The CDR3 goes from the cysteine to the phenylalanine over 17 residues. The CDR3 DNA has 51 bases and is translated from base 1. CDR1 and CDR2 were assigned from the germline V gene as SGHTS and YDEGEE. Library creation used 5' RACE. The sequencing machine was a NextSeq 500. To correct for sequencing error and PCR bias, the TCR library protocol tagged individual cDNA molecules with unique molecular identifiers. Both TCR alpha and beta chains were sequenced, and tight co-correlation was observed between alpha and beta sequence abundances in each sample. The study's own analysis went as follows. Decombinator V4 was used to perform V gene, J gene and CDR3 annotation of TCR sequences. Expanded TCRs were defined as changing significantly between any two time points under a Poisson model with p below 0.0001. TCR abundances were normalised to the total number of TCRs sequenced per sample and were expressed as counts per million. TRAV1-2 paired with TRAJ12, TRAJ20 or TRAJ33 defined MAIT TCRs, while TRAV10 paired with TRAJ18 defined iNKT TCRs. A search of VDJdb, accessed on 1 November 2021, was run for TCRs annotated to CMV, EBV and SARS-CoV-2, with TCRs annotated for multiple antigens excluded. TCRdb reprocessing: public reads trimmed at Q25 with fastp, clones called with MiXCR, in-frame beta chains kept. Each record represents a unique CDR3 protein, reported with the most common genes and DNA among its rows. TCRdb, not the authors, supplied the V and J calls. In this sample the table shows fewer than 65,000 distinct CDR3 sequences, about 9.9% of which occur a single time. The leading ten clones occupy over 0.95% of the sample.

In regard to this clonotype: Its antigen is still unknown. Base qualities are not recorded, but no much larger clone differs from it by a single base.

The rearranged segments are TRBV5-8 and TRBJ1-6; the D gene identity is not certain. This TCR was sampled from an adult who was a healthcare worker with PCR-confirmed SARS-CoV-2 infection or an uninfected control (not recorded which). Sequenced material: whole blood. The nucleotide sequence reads TGTGCCAGCAGCTTGTCCTCTTGGGAAGGCCCGAATTCACCCCTCCACTTT. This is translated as CASSLSSWEGPNSPLHF.